This section outlines one TCR beta chain sequence together with its context. The sample belongs to a study of technical replicates of blood from several donors. Clones were read by immunoSEQ multiplex PCR, and TCRdb kept only the in-frame ones, dropping some. The table records 95,000 or so clones, approximately 95% of them present only once. The CDR3 is made up of 13 amino acids. Germline CDR1 is SGHRS and CDR2 is YFSETQ. V lost 0 bases to trimming and J lost 5 bases, with 9 bases between them. Sequenced: T cells isolated from PBMCs. The TCR comes from a human donor in good health. The rearrangement uses TRBV5-1 and TRBJ2-7; no reliable D call. The CDR3 region is CASSLDFGDEQYF. The CDR3 coding sequence is TGCGCCAGCAGCTTGGATTTTGGAGACGAGCAGTACTTC.